Below, 19 T cell receptor beta chains from the same sample are listed, as sequenced in a study of T cells in Graves' hyperthyroidism and ophthalmopathy. Authors of the study amplified TCR beta CDR3 regions from RNA transcripts. Carried out on the TCR CDR3, a first-round RT-PCR used the HTBI primer set. TCRdb reprocessed the multiplex PCR reads with MiXCR, giving one entry per CDR3 protein. The table shows around 450,000 distinct CDR3 sequences, with approximately 14% occurring only once. Sequenced input: blood. Receptors were obtained from a young woman with Graves' hyperthyroidism.

Regarding this clonotype: Just one base apart from a much larger clone, this may be a read error. DNA of the CDR3: TGTGCCAGCAGTCTCACAGGAACCTATGGGGGCTACACCTTC. This codes for CASSLTGTYGGYTF. The chain has TRBV7-2 and TRBJ1-2; possibly TRBD1 for D (5 bases). Germline CDR1 is SGHTA and CDR2 is FQGNSA. This CDR3 is built from 14 residues. Trimming stripped 6 bases from V and 8 bases from J, with 19 bases between.

This clonotype occurred many times. The chain is built from TRBV20-1 and TRBJ1-2; D gene ambiguous. Germline CDR1 and CDR2: DFQATT and SNEGSKA (reference sequence). The CDR3 runs to 13 residues. The V gene lost 3 bases and the J gene lost 4 bases, with 12 bases spanning the gap. The CDR3 region has the DNA TGCAGTGCTAGTAGTGGAATCGGCTATGGCTACACCTTC. Translation: CSASSGIGYGYTF.

This clonotype has ten or more counts. V usage is TRBV2 and J usage is TRBJ2-1; 7 bases align to TRBD1. With V trimmed by 8 bases and J by 3 bases, 10 bases remained unmatched. Germline lookup yields CDR1 SNHLY and CDR2 FYNNEI. This CDR3 spans 15 amino acids. The chain's CDR3 is CASENGDSYYNEQFF. The CDR3 DNA follows: TGTGCCAGCGAGAACGGGGACAGTTACTACAATGAGCAGTTCTTC.

About this clonotype itself: A much larger clone differs from this one at a single base, so this may be a read error. The J gene is TRBJ2-5, the V gene TRBV18, with D perhaps matching TRBD2 (6 bases). CDR3 length: 14 amino acids. The germline CDR1 and CDR2 sequences are KGHSH and LQKENI. Trimming removed 4 bases from V and 5 bases from J, with 14 bases in between. In nucleotides, the CDR3 is TGTGCCAGCTCACGGAAACGGGAGTGGGAGACCCAGTACTTC. Protein: CASSRKREWETQYF.

This clonotype has only a few counts. J is TRBJ2-5 and V is TRBV6-1; no firm D call. Trimming removed 3 bases from V and 5 bases from J, with 7 bases in between. Germline V gives CDR1 MNHNS, CDR2 SASEGT. This CDR3 region has 12 residues. The CDR3 coding sequence is TGTGCCAGCAGTGATAAGGACGAGACCCAGTACTTC. Translating it yields CASSDKDETQYF.

This clonotype was seen at least ten times. The chain employs TRBV11-2 and TRBJ1-3, with TRBD1 as a possible D gene (5 bases). The CDR3 has 17 residues. The germline CDR1 and CDR2 sequences are SGHAT and FQNNGV. Trimming pared 8 bases from V and 8 bases from J, leaving 28 bases between. Here the CDR3 reads CASALSHGGAFLDTIYF. As DNA, the CDR3 is TGTGCCAGCGCCTTATCGCATGGCGGGGCATTCTTGGACACCATATATTTT.

This clonotype was detected once. A much larger clone is a single base away; this may be a read error. The J gene is TRBJ2-1, the V gene TRBV6-5; 10 bases map to TRBD1. J lost 10 bases, V lost 2 bases, and 8 bases had no gene match. The CDR3 totals 15 residues. CDR1 MNHEY and CDR2 SVGAGI come from the germline V gene. The CDR3 here is CASSYPGQGGGEQFF. In DNA, the CDR3 is TGTGCCAGCAGTTACCCCGGACAGGGGGGCGGCGAGCAGTTCTTC.

This clonotype has a count of ten or more. This sequence joins TRBV12-3 or TRBV12-4 and TRBJ2-4; no clear D gene. The CDR3 consists of 15 residues. V dropped 5 bases and J dropped 3 bases, with 14 bases sitting between them. The CDR3 coding sequence is TGTGCCAGCAGTCCGATCGGTGAGGTCAAAAACATTCAGTACTTC. Its protein product is CASSPIGEVKNIQYF.

This clonotype was counted only a few times. The chain carries TRBV6-2 or TRBV6-3 and TRBJ2-1, with 7 bases matching TRBD1. The CDR3 extends over 16 amino acids. Germline CDR1 is MNHEY and CDR2 is SVGEGT. Trimming cost V 1 base and J 7 bases; bases outside gene matches: 10. This chain's CDR3 is CASSYYRQGTSNEQFF. The CDR3 nucleotides read TGTGCCAGCAGTTACTATAGACAGGGAACCTCGAATGAGCAGTTCTTC.

This sequence joins TRBV2 and TRBJ2-3; possibly TRBD2 for D (6 bases). From germline, CDR1 is SNHLY and CDR2 FYNNEI. The CDR3 runs 13 residues. Between the trimmed V and J ends, which lost 5 bases and 10 bases, there was a span of 16 bases. The CDR3 here is CASSPPTSHPQYF. The CDR3 DNA follows: TGTGCCAGCAGTCCCCCGACTAGTCATCCGCAGTATTTT.

This clonotype was picked up many times. This chain joins TRBV12-3 or TRBV12-4 and TRBJ1-4, with 10 bases that match TRBD1. The CDR3 is made up of 15 amino acids. The trim removed 5 bases at V and 4 bases at J, leaving 4 bases unmatched. CDR3 protein: CASSLGQGVNEKLFF. In DNA, the CDR3 is TGTGCCAGCAGTCTCGGACAGGGGGTTAATGAAAAACTGTTTTTT.

This clonotype was picked up many times. The chain couples TRBV27 to TRBJ1-1, with D maybe TRBD1 (5 bases). The CDR3 sequence is 15 residues long. V was trimmed by 5 bases and J by 1 base, leaving 14 bases between them. Germline-derived CDR1 and CDR2 are MNHEY and SMNVEV (reference sequence). The CDR3 coding sequence is TGTGCCAGCAGTATCCTCGGTGGGGGGAACACTGAAGCTTTCTTT. Residues: CASSILGGGNTEAFF.

This clonotype was seen at least ten times. V is TRBV6-2 or TRBV6-3 and J is TRBJ2-1, with TRBD2 matching over 10 bases. This CDR3 has 17 amino acids. V gave up 4 bases and J gave up 4 bases; unmatched junction bases: 10. In germline, CDR1 is MNHEY, CDR2 SVGEGT. This CDR3 reads CASSFPSGTSAYNEQFF. The CDR3 DNA reads TGTGCCAGCAGTTTTCCATCCGGGACTAGCGCATACAATGAGCAGTTCTTC.

This rearrangement joins TRBV4-1 to TRBJ2-5; 11 bases fit TRBD1. The CDR3 has 15 residues. Germline lookup yields CDR1 MGHRA and CDR2 YSYEKL. V trimming: 4 bases; J trimming: 5 bases; junction bases outside the gene matches: 6. The CDR3 sequence: CASSRGQGGEETQYF. The CDR3 coding sequence is TGCGCCAGCAGCCGGGGACAGGGGGGTGAGGAGACCCAGTACTTC.

A note on this clonotype: A much more abundant neighbour one base away suggests this may be a read error. The V gene is TRBV7-2, the J gene TRBJ1-2; D perhaps matches TRBD1 (5 bases). There are 15 residues in the CDR3. The V gene's germline CDR1 is SGHTA and CDR2 FQGNSA. Here the CDR3 reads CASSWRRGVGYGYAF. The CDR3 nucleotides read TGTGCCAGCAGCTGGAGAAGGGGAGTCGGCTATGGCTACGCCTTC.

CDR3 region: CSASRRQAAYEQYF. As DNA, the CDR3 is TGCAGTGCTAGTCGGCGGCAGGCAGCCTACGAGCAGTACTTC. The chain carries TRBV20-1 and TRBJ2-7, with no clear D. Looked up from germline, CDR1 is DFQATT and CDR2 is SNEGSKA (reference sequence). CDR3 length: 14 amino acids. V lost 3 bases and J lost 2, with 14 bases in between.

The V gene is TRBV14, the J gene TRBJ2-1; D unclear. V was clipped by 3 bases and J by 10 bases, with 10 bases between them. The CDR3 contains 12 residues. The germline V gene encodes CDR1 SGHDN and CDR2 FVKESK. CDR3 nucleotide sequence: TGTGCCAGCAGCCAGGGTGAGAGGGAGCAGTTCTTC. This gives the protein CASSQGEREQFF. The full variable domain, its missing parts supplied by reference TRBV14 and TRBJ2-1, is EAGVTQFPSHSVIEKGQTVTLRCDPISGHDNLYWYRRVMGKEIKFLLHFVKESKQDESGMPNNRFLAERTGGTYSTLKVQPAELEDSGVYFCASSQGEREQFFGPGTRLTVL.

This chain connects TRBV6-2 or TRBV6-3 to TRBJ2-2, with D possibly being TRBD2 (7 bases). V was cut by 0 bases and J by 8 bases, with 13 bases left in between. This CDR3 has 15 residues. The V gene's germline CDR1 is MNHEY and CDR2 SVGEGT. In DNA form, the CDR3 reads TGTGCCAGCAGTTACTCACGGGGGGCTTGGGGGGAGCTGTTTTTT. Its protein is CASSYSRGAWGELFF.

This clonotype has more than one count but fewer than ten. V gene TRBV7-9 combines with J gene TRBJ1-4; D is ambiguous. The CDR3 totals 14 residues. Germline CDR1 reads SEHNR; CDR2 reads FQNEAQ (reference sequence). Trimming shortened V by 1 base and J by 4 bases, and 7 bases separated the two germline ends. The CDR3 DNA sequence: TGTGCCAGCAGCTTAGTAACGGATAATGAAAAACTGTTTTTT. Translation: CASSLVTDNEKLFF.